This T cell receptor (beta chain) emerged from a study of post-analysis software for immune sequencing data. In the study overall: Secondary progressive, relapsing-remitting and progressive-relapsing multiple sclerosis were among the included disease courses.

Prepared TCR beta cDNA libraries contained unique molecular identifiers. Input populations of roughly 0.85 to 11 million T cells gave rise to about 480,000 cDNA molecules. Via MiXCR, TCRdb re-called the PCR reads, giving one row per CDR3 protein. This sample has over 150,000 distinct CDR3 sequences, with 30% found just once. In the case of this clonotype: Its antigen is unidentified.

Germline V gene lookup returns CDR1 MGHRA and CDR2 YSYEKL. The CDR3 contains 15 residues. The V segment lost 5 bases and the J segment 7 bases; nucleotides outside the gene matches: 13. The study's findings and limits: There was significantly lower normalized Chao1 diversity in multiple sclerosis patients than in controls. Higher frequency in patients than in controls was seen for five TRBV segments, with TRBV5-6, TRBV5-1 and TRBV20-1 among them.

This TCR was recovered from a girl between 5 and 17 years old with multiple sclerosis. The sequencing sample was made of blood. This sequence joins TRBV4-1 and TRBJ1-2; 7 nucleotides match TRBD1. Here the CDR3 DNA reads TGCGCCAGCAGCGACAGGGCAGCCTCTGTCGTTGGCTACACCTTC. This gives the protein CASSDRAASVVGYTF.